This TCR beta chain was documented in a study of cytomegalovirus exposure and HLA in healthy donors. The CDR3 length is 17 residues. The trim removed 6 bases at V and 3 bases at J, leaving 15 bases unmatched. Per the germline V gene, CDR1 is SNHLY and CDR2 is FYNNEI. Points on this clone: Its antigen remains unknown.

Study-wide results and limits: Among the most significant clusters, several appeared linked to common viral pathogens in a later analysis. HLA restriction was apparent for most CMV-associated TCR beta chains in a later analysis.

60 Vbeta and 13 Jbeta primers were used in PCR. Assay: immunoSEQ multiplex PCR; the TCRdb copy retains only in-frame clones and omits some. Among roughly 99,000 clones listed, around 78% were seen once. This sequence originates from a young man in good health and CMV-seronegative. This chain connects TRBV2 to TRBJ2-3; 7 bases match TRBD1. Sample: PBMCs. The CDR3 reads CASRQGHSPLETDTQYF. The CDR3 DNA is TGTGCCAGCAGACAGGGGCATTCCCCGCTCGAGACAGATACGCAGTATTTT.